In this sample, the clone carrying this T cell receptor beta chain turned up a few times. As yet, its antigen is unknown. Germline CDR1 is MDHEN and CDR2 is SYDVKM. CDR3 length: 13 amino acids. V shed 7 bases and J shed 0 bases, with 10 bases lying between them. Here immunoSEQ multiplex PCR was the method, and the copy in TCRdb shows in-frame clones only, minus some. The table has about 59,000 clones, 86% seen once. The data were taken from a study of CD4 T cells in relation to SARS-CoV-2 and coronaviruses. As for the study in general: The HLA restriction of the shared crossreactive spike epitopes was mapped. Overall study findings and caveats: According to naive versus memory sequencing, detected responses are memory recall, not newly primed.

The unexposed donors gave CD4+ T cells in about 2010-2019, prior to COVID-19. Specimen: memory CD4+ T cells from PBMCs. This chain links TRBV28 with TRBJ2-7; D is undetermined. The TCR was taken from a human donor in good health. The CDR3 protein is CASTSPFSYEQYF. In DNA form, the CDR3 reads TGTGCCAGCACTAGTCCGTTCTCCTACGAGCAGTACTTC.